This entry lists 20 T cell receptor beta chains sequenced from one sample in a study of blood T cell repertoires in COVID-19. The assay was immunoSEQ multiplex PCR, and TCRdb's table has in-frame clones only and misses some. The sample has some 300,000 clones; 90% are singletons. The sequenced sample consisted of peripheral blood. The source is a woman aged 45-60 years with COVID-19, enrolled during active disease.

Points on this clone: This sample includes further DNA sequences coding for the same CDR3. The chain employs TRBV7-9 and TRBJ1-2; D gene uncertain. V gave up 2 bases and J gave up 3 bases, with 7 bases separating them. The CDR3 sequence is 13 residues long. Per the germline V gene, CDR1 is SEHNR and CDR2 is FQNEAQ (reference sequence). The CDR3 DNA is TGTGCCAGCAGCTTATCCGGGGACTATGGCTACACCTTC. Residues: CASSLSGDYGYTF.

The chain couples TRBV18 to TRBJ1-3; a weak D match, TRBD1 (5 bases). The germline gives CDR1 KGHSH, CDR2 LQKENI. Trimming took off 3 bases at V and 4 bases at J, with 16 bases between the two ends. The CDR3 runs 16 residues. This chain's CDR3 is CASSPTSGSRGNTIYF. CDR3 nucleotides: TGTGCCAGCTCACCTACCTCAGGGTCGAGGGGAAACACCATATATTTT.

The V and J genes are TRBV7-9 and TRBJ2-3; a possible D gene is TRBD1 (6 bases). Per the germline V gene, CDR1 is SEHNR and CDR2 is FQNEAQ (reference sequence). Deletions cut 6 bases from V and 5 bases from J, with 24 bases between. The CDR3 is made up of 17 amino acids. Here the CDR3 reads CASRSPGPMGAVDTQYF. CDR3 in DNA: TGTGCCAGCAGGTCACCCGGGCCTATGGGGGCTGTAGATACGCAGTATTTT.

Here the CDR3 DNA reads TGTGCCAGCAGCCGAGCTGAAACAGGGATGGGCACTGAAGCTTTCTTT. Its protein product is CASSRAETGMGTEAFF. V gene TRBV4-2 combines with J gene TRBJ1-1; D may be TRBD1 (6 bases). This CDR3 is built from 16 residues. V shed 4 bases and J shed 4 bases, with 19 bases lying between them. Per germline, CDR1 LGHNA and CDR2 YNFKEQ.

V is TRBV12-5 and J is TRBJ1-5, with TRBD1 matching over 9 bases. After removal of 5 bases from V and 7 bases from J, the junction contained 9 bases not matched to a gene. The CDR3 covers 15 residues. Germline CDR1 and CDR2: LGHNT and FRNRAP. The CDR3, as DNA: TGTGCTAGTGGTCTGGGGGACAGGGTGTACCAGCCCCAGCATTTT. This gives the protein CASGLGDRVYQPQHF. The full variable domain, with the rest looked up from reference TRBV12-5 and TRBJ1-5, is DARVTQTPRHKVTEMGQEVTMRCQPILGHNTVFWYRQTMMQGLELLAYFRNRAPLDDSGMPKDRFSAEMPDATLATLKIQPSEPRDSAVYFCASGLGDRVYQPQHFGDGTRLSIL.

The chain employs TRBV5-4 and TRBJ2-3; TRBD2 matches at 11 bases. The CDR3 loop spans 18 amino acids. V shed 6 bases, J shed 0 bases, and the junction held 12 bases outside the gene matches. Germline values: CDR1 SGHNT, CDR2 YYREEE (reference sequence). In nucleotides, the CDR3 is TGTGCCAGCACCCCTTCCCCACGACTAGCGGGAAGCACAGATACGCAGTATTTT. Amino acids: CASTPSPRLAGSTDTQYF.

The chain links TRBV27 to TRBJ1-1; maybe TRBD1 (6 bases). CDR1 is MNHEY, CDR2 SMNVEV, per germline (reference sequence). The CDR3 totals 16 residues. Trimming shortened V by 4 bases and J by 3 bases, and 18 bases separated the two germline ends. CDR3 nucleotide sequence: TGTGCCAGCAGTTCCATAATCGGGGGGCGGGACACTGAAGCTTTCTTT. This codes for CASSSIIGGRDTEAFF.

In its sample, this clone was seen a few times. The chain combines TRBV20-1 with TRBJ1-1; D is unresolved. V lost 0 bases and J 9 bases, leaving 8 bases between the germline ends. Germline lookup yields CDR1 DFQATT and CDR2 SNEGSKA (reference sequence). The length of the CDR3 is 11 residues. The CDR3 protein is CSARDSPQAFF. The CDR3 coding sequence is TGCAGTGCTAGAGATTCCCCTCAAGCTTTCTTT.

This chain uses TRBV7-8 with TRBJ2-7; the match to TRBD1 covers 7 bases. Germline trimming cut 0 bases from V and 12 bases from J; bases unmatched to any gene: 11. The CDR3 is made up of 14 amino acids. Germline CDR1 reads SGHVS; CDR2 reads FQNEAQ. This CDR3 is CASSLAGQPQTRYF. CDR3 DNA sequence: TGTGCCAGCAGCTTAGCGGGACAGCCCCAGACCCGGTACTTC.

This chain links TRBV21-1 with TRBJ1-6; the table gives TRBD1 as D, unverified against the DNA. TRBV21-1 corresponds to a pseudogene. The CDR3 is 19 amino acids. The CDR3 loop is CASSPRGQGLNSYNSPLHF. In nucleotides, the CDR3 is TGTGCCAGCAGCCCCCGGGGACAGGGCCTTAACTCCTATAATTCACCCCTCCACTTT.

The sample holds one count of this clone. The chain employs TRBV5-1 and TRBJ1-1, with D tentatively TRBD1 (6 bases). Germline V lookup: CDR1 SGHRS, CDR2 YFSETQ. The V and J ends lost 5 bases and 3 bases respectively, with 11 bases between them. The CDR3 runs to 13 residues. CDR3 residues: CASRRGGDTEAFF. In nucleotides, the CDR3 is TGCGCCAGCAGGAGGGGGGGAGACACTGAAGCTTTCTTT.

V usage is TRBV19 and J usage is TRBJ2-5; TRBD1 aligns across 9 bases. The V gene end was trimmed by 6 bases and the J gene end by 5 bases; junction bases not matched to a gene: 7. Germline CDR1 is LNHDA and CDR2 is SQIVND (reference sequence). CDR3 size: 14 residues. The CDR3: CASSKQGARETQYF. CDR3 sequence (DNA): TGTGCCAGTAGCAAACAGGGGGCTAGGGAGACCCAGTACTTC.

This chain connects TRBV4-1 to TRBJ1-3; 7 nucleotides line up with TRBD1. V shed 0 bases and J 4 bases; nucleotides not matched to a gene: 9. The V gene's germline CDR1 is MGHRA and CDR2 YSYEKL. CDR3 length: 17 amino acids. CDR3 sequence: CASSQENRGLGGNTIYF. The CDR3 coding sequence is TGCGCCAGCAGCCAAGAAAATAGGGGGCTAGGAGGAAACACCATATATTTT.

The gene calls are TRBV5-4 and TRBJ2-6; 7 bases align to TRBD2. Germline CDR1 reads SGHNT; CDR2 reads YYREEE (reference sequence). V lost 4 bases, J lost 2 bases, and 6 bases stayed unmatched. CDR3 size: 16 residues. Here the CDR3 reads CASSPRGGTGANVLTF. CDR3 bases: TGTGCCAGCAGCCCCCGGGGAGGGACTGGGGCCAACGTCCTGACTTTC.

The V call is TRBV11-3, the J call TRBJ2-5; TRBD2 might be the D (6 bases). Germline CDR1 reads SGHNT; CDR2 reads YENEEA. Trimming pared 0 bases from V and 4 bases from J, leaving 12 bases between. The CDR3 is made up of 15 amino acids. This CDR3 reads CASSLDPQGGETQYF. The CDR3 coding sequence is TGTGCCAGCAGCTTAGATCCTCAGGGAGGAGAGACCCAGTACTTC.

J is TRBJ2-3 and V is TRBV30; 9 bases match TRBD1. The CDR3 length is 15 residues. Germline values: CDR1 GTSNPN, CDR2 SVGIG (reference sequence). Trimming cost V 1 base and J 5 bases; bases outside gene matches: 7. The CDR3 coding sequence is TGTGCCTGGAGTGGAGGGGACAGGGAAGGAGATACGCAGTATTTT. This codes for CAWSGGDREGDTQYF.

The rearrangement joins TRBV7-6 to TRBJ2-7, with 13 bases matching TRBD2. This CDR3 contains 17 residues. Germline loops: CDR1 SGHVS, CDR2 FNYEAQ. After removal of 1 base from V and 6 bases from J, the junction contained 9 bases not matched to a gene. This chain's CDR3 is CASSLGVGTSGIFEQYF. Written as DNA, the CDR3 is TGTGCCAGCAGCTTAGGAGTCGGGACTAGCGGGATCTTCGAGCAGTACTTC.

This chain connects TRBV19 to TRBJ2-4; D uncertain. The CDR3 contains 16 residues. Trimming stripped 1 base from V and 2 bases from J, with 12 bases between. Per the germline V gene, CDR1 is LNHDA and CDR2 is SQIVND (reference sequence). CDR3 protein: CASSIGRLATKNIQYF. The CDR3 nucleotides are TGTGCCAGTAGTATAGGCCGTTTAGCTACCAAAAACATTCAGTACTTC.

This clone was counted a single time. J is TRBJ1-1 and V is TRBV18; D is unclear. The CDR3 is made up of 13 amino acids. V was trimmed by 2 bases and J by 5 bases, leaving 9 bases between them. Germline lookup yields CDR1 KGHSH and CDR2 LQKENI. The CDR3 DNA is TGTGCCAGCTCACCAAAGGGAGGGACTGAAGCTTTCTTT. Residues: CASSPKGGTEAFF.

The chain uses TRBV5-1 and TRBJ1-2, with 7 positions matching TRBD1. The germline V gene has CDR1 SGHRS and CDR2 YFSETQ. The length of the CDR3 is 14 residues. V lost 5 bases, J lost 2 bases, and 6 bases stayed unmatched. The CDR3 sequence: CASSTGQDNYGYTF. The CDR3, as DNA: TGCGCCAGCAGTACTGGACAGGACAACTATGGCTACACCTTC.